This passage covers 13 T cell receptor beta chains from one sample sequenced in a study of CD8+ T cells in alopecia areata. The authors extracted RNA and reverse transcribed it into cDNA as the sequencing template. Clones were sequenced by immunoSEQ multiplex PCR, and TCRdb holds only the in-frame ones, with some missing. The top ten hold around a quarter of the sample, which has 95,000 to 110,000 clones, over 80% seen once. The treatment was: oral pan-JAK inhibitor, 5-10 mg twice daily. Sample: CD8+ T cells sorted from blood, taken at week 24, from a patient treated with tofacitinib. These receptors were obtained from a human donor with alopecia areata.

The chain couples TRBV4-3 to TRBJ1-1, with a weak D call TRBD1 (5 bases). Germline V gene data show CDR1 as LGHNA and CDR2 as YSLEER. CDR3 size: 17 residues. V lost 0 bases, J lost 0 bases, and 14 bases lay in between. The CDR3 bases are TGCGCCAGCAGCCAAGAGTCTTTTCCGGGACTGAACACTGAAGCTTTCTTT. Its translation is CASSQESFPGLNTEAFF.

The gene calls are TRBV29-1 and TRBJ1-1; D ambiguous. V was clipped by 5 bases and J by 0 bases, with 7 bases between them. The CDR3 covers 12 residues. Germline lookup yields CDR1 SQVTM and CDR2 ANQGSEA. CDR3 in amino acids: CSVRTLNTEAFF. CDR3 DNA sequence: TGCAGCGTTCGGACTCTGAACACTGAAGCTTTCTTT. Full variable domain (missing parts from reference TRBV29-1 and TRBJ1-1): SAVISQKPSRDICQRGTSLTIQCQVDSQVTMMFWYRQQPGQSLTLIATANQGSEATYESGFVIDKFPISRPNLTFSTLTVSNMSPEDSSIYLCSVRTLNTEAFFGQGTRLTVV.

The gene calls are TRBV6-1 and TRBJ1-5; no clear D gene. The germline V gene has CDR1 MNHNS and CDR2 SASEGT. CDR3 length equals 14 residues. Trimming shortened V by 4 bases and J by 5 bases, and 12 bases separated the two germline ends. The CDR3 protein is CASSANSPHQPQHF. CDR3 coding DNA: TGTGCCAGCAGTGCTAACAGTCCTCATCAGCCCCAGCATTTT.

The chain is built from TRBV9 and TRBJ1-6; D call uncertain. This CDR3 has 16 residues. The germline V gene has CDR1 SGDLS and CDR2 YYNGEE. V was trimmed by 1 base and J by 0 bases, leaving 8 bases between them. The CDR3 loop is CASSVSESSYNSPLHF. CDR3 DNA: TGTGCCAGCAGCGTATCGGAGAGCTCCTATAATTCACCCCTCCACTTT. Full variable domain (remainder filled in from reference TRBV9 and TRBJ1-6): DSGVTQTPKHLITATGQRVTLRCSPRSGDLSVYWYQQSLDQGLQFLIQYYNGEERAKGNILERFSAQQFPDLHSELNLSSLELGDSALYFCASSVSESSYNSPLHFGNGTRLTVT.

The rearrangement joins TRBV19 to TRBJ2-6; 7 bases are a match to TRBD1. The germline V gene encodes CDR1 LNHDA and CDR2 SQIVND (reference sequence). This CDR3 has 18 amino acids. V was clipped by 5 bases and J by 0 bases; unmatched bases: 10. CDR3: CASSASGTVVSGANVLTF. In nucleotides, the CDR3 is TGTGCCAGTAGTGCTTCCGGGACAGTGGTCTCTGGGGCCAACGTCCTGACTTTC.

This chain uses TRBV10-2 with TRBJ1-1; unclear D gene. Trimming shortened V by 3 bases and J by 7 bases, and 12 bases separated the two germline ends. Per germline, CDR1 WSHSY and CDR2 SAAADI. CDR3 size: 13 residues. CDR3 loop: CASSDQAYGEAFF. As DNA, the CDR3 is TGCGCCAGCAGTGACCAGGCGTACGGTGAAGCTTTCTTT.

The chain combines TRBV6-1 with TRBJ2-5, with TRBD1 identical over 7 bases. This CDR3 is built from 15 residues. Germline V gene data show CDR1 as MNHNS and CDR2 as SASEGT. The V segment lost 6 bases and the J segment 1 base; nucleotides outside the gene matches: 8. CDR3 DNA sequence: TGTGCCAGCAGGGCAGTTGACAGGGCCCAAGAGACCCAGTACTTC. Protein: CASRAVDRAQETQYF.

This clone was counted only a few times. The V and J genes are TRBV6-6 and TRBJ2-6; D remains ambiguous. With 2 bases removed from V and 0 bases from J, the gap between germline ends came to 5 bases. CDR3 length equals 15 residues. CDR1 and CDR2 (germline): MNHNY, SVGAGI (reference sequence). CDR3 nucleotide sequence: TGTGCCAGCAGTTACGAGAGCTCTGGGGCCAACGTCCTGACTTTC. Protein sequence: CASSYESSGANVLTF.

This clone was seen once. The CDR3 loop reads CASSGGLAGNSYNEQFF. CDR3 DNA sequence: TGCGCCAGCAGTGGGGGACTAGCCGGGAACTCCTACAATGAGCAGTTCTTC. This sequence joins TRBV10-1 and TRBJ2-1; 9 bases agree with TRBD2. Germline CDR1 WNHNN, CDR2 SYGVQD (reference sequence). This CDR3 spans 17 amino acids. J was trimmed by 0 bases and V by 4 bases; bases with no gene match: 7.

In its sample, this clone was seen a few times. V usage is TRBV4-1 and J usage is TRBJ2-7, with TRBD2 matching over 7 bases. The CDR3 sequence is 15 residues long. Germline CDR1 and CDR2: MGHRA and YSYEKL. The ends lost 4 bases at V and 1 base at J; junction bases unmatched: 7. The CDR3 here is CASSLGLGVSYEQYF. In DNA form, the CDR3 reads TGCGCCAGCAGCCTTGGACTAGGAGTTTCCTACGAGCAGTACTTC.

The chain links TRBV7-8 to TRBJ2-5, with D tentatively TRBD2 (6 bases). There are 15 residues in the CDR3. V gave up 2 bases and J gave up 5 bases, with 15 bases separating them. In germline, CDR1 is SGHVS, CDR2 FQNEAQ. CDR3 protein: CASSLPGLQEETQYF. CDR3 DNA: TGTGCCAGCAGCTTACCGGGACTCCAAGAGGAGACCCAGTACTTC.

The chain combines TRBV7-2 with TRBJ2-3; D remains unclear. V was clipped by 1 base and J by 0 bases, with 5 bases between them. The germline CDR1 and CDR2 sequences are SGHTA and FQGNSA. This CDR3 contains 14 residues. The DNA for the CDR3 is TGTGCCAGCAGCTTAGTGGGTAGCACAGATACGCAGTATTTT. Protein product: CASSLVGSTDTQYF.

The count of this clone is one. The chain uses TRBV29-1 and TRBJ1-1; D not certain. Germline loops: CDR1 SQVTM, CDR2 ANQGSEA. The CDR3 is made up of 12 amino acids. V was cut by 4 bases and J by 0 bases, with 6 bases left in between. CDR3 in amino acids: CSVVTLNTEAFF. CDR3 DNA sequence: TGCAGCGTTGTCACCCTGAACACTGAAGCTTTCTTT.